The clone carrying this T cell receptor (beta chain) has a count of ten or more. Its antigen is not known. Everyone who gave samples was a healthy Caucasian. The data are from a study of identical twins. Germline V gene sequence: CDR1 SGHVS, CDR2 FQNEAQ. V lost 0 bases and J lost 5, with 14 bases in between. The CDR3 contains 16 residues. Study-level results: Fewer insertions marked abundant cord blood beta clonotypes; young adult naive trended weakly, memory not at all. In beta out-of-frame sequences, the excess sharing between twins was weaker.

A template switching step contributed a universal primer site, while unique molecular identifiers were present in the cDNA. TCRdb independently ran MiXCR on the 5' RACE reads; one entry per CDR3 protein. Of fewer than 650,000 distinct CDR3 sequences listed, around a tenth were seen once; the top ten hold under 3.5%. These same records also appear under a second study, on yellow fever vaccine responses in identical twins.

This TCR was sampled from a woman between 18 and 29 years old in good health. The rearrangement links TRBV7-8 to TRBJ2-1; unclear D gene. The source material was PBMCs. Written as DNA, the CDR3 is TGTGCCAGCAGCTTAGCGTTCGGCCGAGCCAACAATGAGCAGTTCTTC. It yields the protein CASSLAFGRANNEQFF.